These T cell receptor beta chains were read from a single sample in a study of blood T cell repertoires in COVID-19. Libraries were prepared by immunoSEQ multiplex PCR; TCRdb keeps only in-frame clonotypes and omits some of them. Seen here are over 200,000 clones, around 88% observed once, and the top ten hold approximately 8.6%. Sequenced material: peripheral blood. The receptors were sampled from a man aged 40-55 years with active or convalescent COVID-19. The conserved cysteine and the conserved F or W are not part of the CDR3 here. Part of the rows lack a size; the others show once, few, many or a class for expanded clones.

ASRRQQGTNTEAF	TRBV19	TRBJ1-1	.
ASSVRVSHQPQH	TRBV19	TRBJ1-5	.
AWSVLLLAGVSHNEQF	TRBV30	TRBJ2-1	.
ASRVGTTNTGELF	TRBV7-6	TRBJ2-2	.
ATSDAQGYEKLF	TRBV24-1	TRBJ1-4	.
ASRENNSPLH	TRBV6-6	TRBJ1-6	.
ATRAGSTDTQY	TRBV24-1	TRBJ2-3	.
ATSDPTGAGEKLF	TRBV24-1	TRBJ1-4	.
ASSARPGQGNTGELF	TRBV7-9	TRBJ2-2	.
ASSQEPAGGLYEQY	TRBV4-1	TRBJ2-7	once
AWRPPGEGTGELF	TRBV30	TRBJ2-2	.
ASSPGQPYSYNEQF	TRBV4-1	TRBJ2-1	.
ASSQGQGAGGYT	TRBV5-4	TRBJ1-2	.
ASSQDDIGTGGYGYT	TRBV4-1	TRBJ1-2	once
ASSSYGGANVLT	TRBV6-5	TRBJ2-6	.
SVVTSSYYEQY	TRBV29-1	TRBJ2-7	.
ASSRLRDRGLDGYT	TRBV5-6	TRBJ1-2	.
TSSQGRTGELGGNQPQH	TRBV1	TRBJ1-5	.
ASSPRDRGNTEAF	TRBV7-6	TRBJ1-1	.
ASSHSTSGEAQF	TRBV3-1/TRBV3-2	TRBJ2-1	once
ASSETGARGNTIY	TRBV25-1	TRBJ1-3	.
ASSYTLQEDYGYT	TRBV6-2/TRBV6-3	TRBJ1-2	.
ASTRQGAITEAF	TRBV28	TRBJ1-1	few
ATSAQGRGDIQY	TRBV24-1	TRBJ2-4	.
ASSLRTSGGRDTQY	TRBV7-3	TRBJ2-3	.
ASSLDGTDGNTIY	TRBV11-3	TRBJ1-3	.
SARGGEKLF	TRBV20-1	TRBJ1-4	.
ASMSRVGNEKLF	TRBV2	TRBJ1-4	.
ASSLTSGRAHEQF	TRBV11-3	TRBJ2-1	.
ASSPRDRKLF	TRBV11-2	TRBJ1-4	.
AWSVMAGMGTEAF	TRBV30	TRBJ1-1	once
ASSLGGHLSYEQY	TRBV7-8	TRBJ2-7	.
ASTSGQGSNQPQH	TRBV19	TRBJ1-5	.
ASSQGPTSGGLGSYNEQF	TRBV4-3	TRBJ2-1	.
ASSLFSSGGQETQY	TRBV5-8	TRBJ2-5	.
VRSFRRDSQETQY	TRBV7-5	TRBJ2-5	.
ASSPFTGAANYGYT	TRBV3-1/TRBV3-2	TRBJ1-2	.
ASSWDRGTDTQY	TRBV6-5	TRBJ2-3	.
ASRATSGRIEQF	TRBV19	TRBJ2-1	.
ASSENWGLREKLF	TRBV6-1	TRBJ1-4	.
ASFREREIAYEQY	TRBV2	TRBJ2-7	few
ASSLEGGKETQY	TRBV11-3	TRBJ2-5	.
ASSPPTGLTYEQY	TRBV7-9	TRBJ2-7	.
ASSPGTGSAYEQY	TRBV18	TRBJ2-7	.
ASSQGTSGRNTGELF	TRBV4-1	TRBJ2-2	.
ASSKDGQGASDNSPLH	TRBV21-1	TRBJ1-6	once
ASRIQRRHTEAF	TRBV19	TRBJ1-1	few
ASKPGGTGEGLYEQY	TRBV27	TRBJ2-7	.
ASSPGQGPEAF	TRBV18	TRBJ1-1	.
ASSAGQGDTGELF	TRBV5-1	TRBJ2-2	.
ASSLIMNTEAF	TRBV5-1	TRBJ1-1	.
ATQRGQSTDTQY	TRBV6-6	TRBJ2-3	.
ASSHSQPPMNTEAF	TRBV4-1	TRBJ1-1	.
ASSTTDEKAF	TRBV7-9	TRBJ1-1	few
ASSPRGGRESYEQY	TRBV11-3	TRBJ2-7	.
SARGGGTYNEQF	TRBV20-1	TRBJ2-1	.